A selection of T cell receptor beta chains follows, all from one sample in a study of cytomegalovirus exposure and HLA in healthy donors. Only in-frame clones appear in the TCRdb table, and some are missing; sequencing was by immunoSEQ multiplex PCR. This sample has approximately 110,000 clones, with around 67% found just once. The sample taken for sequencing was PBMCs. The origin of the receptors is a man in his sixties in good health and CMV-seropositive. Both conserved end residues are part of each CDR3. A D gene is named only where the DNA matches it firmly. Only some rows state a clone size, as once, few, many or a class for expanded clones.

d_call: TRBD1
j_call: TRBJ1-4
v_call: TRBV29-1
clone_size: NA
cdr3_nt: TGCAGCGTGTGGACAGGCCCTACTAATGAAAAACTGTTTTTT
cdr3_aa: CSVWTGPTNEKLFF

d_call: NA
j_call: TRBJ1-1
v_call: TRBV28
clone_size: NA
cdr3_nt: TGTGCCAGCAGGGAAGACACGCACACTGAAGCTTTCTTT
cdr3_aa: CASREDTHTEAFF

d_call: NA
j_call: TRBJ2-6
v_call: TRBV6-5
clone_size: NA
cdr3_nt: TGTGCCATCCGGGGTTCTGGGGCCAACGTCCTGACTTTC
cdr3_aa: CAIRGSGANVLTF

d_call: TRBD1
j_call: TRBJ1-1
v_call: TRBV7-9
clone_size: NA
cdr3_nt: TGTGCCAGCCAGTGGTCAGGGGGTAGTATGGGGAACACTGAAGCTTTCTTT
cdr3_aa: CASQWSGGSMGNTEAFF

d_call: NA
j_call: TRBJ1-1
v_call: TRBV2
clone_size: once
cdr3_nt: TGTGCCAGCAGTTACACCCACAGGTCGAACACTGAAGCTTTCTTT
cdr3_aa: CASSYTHRSNTEAFF

d_call: NA
j_call: TRBJ2-7
v_call: TRBV4-1
clone_size: NA
cdr3_nt: TGCGCCAGCAGCCAAGGGGCCACTGCATCGTACGAGCAGTACTTC
cdr3_aa: CASSQGATASYEQYF

d_call: NA
j_call: TRBJ2-3
v_call: TRBV6-5
clone_size: NA
cdr3_nt: TGTGCCAGCAGTTACTCGCTAGCGCGGGCAGATACGCAGTATTTT
cdr3_aa: CASSYSLARADTQYF

d_call: NA
j_call: TRBJ2-2
v_call: TRBV10-2
clone_size: NA
cdr3_nt: TGCGCCAGCAGTCGCACTGCGAACACCGGGGAGCTGTTTTTT
cdr3_aa: CASSRTANTGELFF

d_call: TRBD1
j_call: TRBJ1-2
v_call: TRBV7-9
clone_size: NA
cdr3_nt: TGTGCCAGTTCAGGAACGGACAGGGGGCGCCTAAGGGATGGCTACACCTTC
cdr3_aa: CASSGTDRGRLRDGYTF

d_call: TRBD2
j_call: TRBJ2-5
v_call: TRBV7-7
clone_size: NA
cdr3_nt: TGTGCTAGCAGCCTGCTAGCGGGGGGAGAGACCCAGTACTTC
cdr3_aa: CASSLLAGGETQYF

d_call: NA
j_call: TRBJ2-5
v_call: TRBV5-1
clone_size: NA
cdr3_nt: TGCGCCAGCAGCTTAGCCCACCTGCTGGAGACCCAGTACTTC
cdr3_aa: CASSLAHLLETQYF

d_call: NA
j_call: TRBJ2-7
v_call: TRBV15
clone_size: NA
cdr3_nt: TGTGCCACCAGCAGAGACCGGGGGGCGGCCTACGAGCAGTACTTC
cdr3_aa: CATSRDRGAAYEQYF

d_call: NA
j_call: TRBJ2-7
v_call: TRBV5-4
clone_size: NA
cdr3_nt: TGTGCCAGCAGCTTGATATCGTCCTACGAGCAGTACTTC
cdr3_aa: CASSLISSYEQYF

d_call: NA
j_call: TRBJ2-7
v_call: TRBV27
clone_size: NA
cdr3_nt: TGTGCCAGCAGTTTGGGGGCCAGCTGGTCCTACGAGCAGTACTTC
cdr3_aa: CASSLGASWSYEQYF

d_call: TRBD2
j_call: TRBJ2-3
v_call: TRBV5-6
clone_size: few
cdr3_nt: TGTGCCAGCCTTGCGCGGGGGGTCACAGATACGCAGTATTTT
cdr3_aa: CASLARGVTDTQYF

d_call: TRBD1
j_call: TRBJ1-1
v_call: TRBV6-6
clone_size: NA
cdr3_nt: TGTGCCAGCAGTTCTTCTCGAGACAGGGGGGGCACTGAAGCTTTCTTT
cdr3_aa: CASSSSRDRGGTEAFF

d_call: NA
j_call: TRBJ2-3
v_call: TRBV19
clone_size: NA
cdr3_nt: TGTGCCAGTAGTATATACCGCGCACGCACAGATACGCAGTATTTT
cdr3_aa: CASSIYRARTDTQYF

d_call: NA
j_call: TRBJ1-5
v_call: TRBV6-1
clone_size: NA
cdr3_nt: TGTGCCAGCAGTGTATATAGCAATCAGCCCCAGCATTTT
cdr3_aa: CASSVYSNQPQHF

d_call: NA
j_call: TRBJ2-2
v_call: TRBV5-1
clone_size: NA
cdr3_nt: TGCGCCAGCAGCTTGTCCGGTGTTGGCACCGGGGAGCTGTTTTTT
cdr3_aa: CASSLSGVGTGELFF

d_call: NA
j_call: TRBJ2-7
v_call: TRBV2
clone_size: few
cdr3_nt: TGTGCCACGGATGGGGCAGGGCCCTACGAGCAGTACTTC
cdr3_aa: CATDGAGPYEQYF

d_call: TRBD1
j_call: TRBJ1-2
v_call: TRBV4-1
clone_size: NA
cdr3_nt: TGCGCCAGCAGCTGGGGACAGGGCGCACTTAACTATGGCTACACCTTC
cdr3_aa: CASSWGQGALNYGYTF

d_call: NA
j_call: TRBJ1-2
v_call: TRBV27
clone_size: NA
cdr3_nt: TGTGCCAGCAGCCGAACAGGCAACTATGGCTACACCTTC
cdr3_aa: CASSRTGNYGYTF

d_call: NA
j_call: TRBJ1-1
v_call: TRBV21-1
clone_size: NA
cdr3_nt: TGTGCCAGCCCGGGGACAGGGGGTTTCACTGAAGCTTTCTTT
cdr3_aa: CASPGTGGFTEAFF

d_call: TRBD1
j_call: TRBJ1-1
v_call: TRBV5-1
clone_size: NA
cdr3_nt: TGCGCCAGCAGCTCTACAGGGGTGACTGAAGCTTTCTTT
cdr3_aa: CASSSTGVTEAFF

d_call: TRBD2
j_call: TRBJ2-2
v_call: TRBV18
clone_size: NA
cdr3_nt: TGTGCCAGCTCACCGGGACTACCTTCGAACACCGGGGAGCTGTTTTTT
cdr3_aa: CASSPGLPSNTGELFF

d_call: TRBD1
j_call: TRBJ1-2
v_call: TRBV5-6
clone_size: NA
cdr3_nt: TGTGCCAGCTGCGAAGGGACAGGGGGGGTGAGTGGCTACACCTTC
cdr3_aa: CASCEGTGGVSGYTF

d_call: TRBD1
j_call: TRBJ2-7
v_call: TRBV11-3
clone_size: NA
cdr3_nt: TGTGCCAGCAGCTCGGGGACAGGGGAATCGAACGAGCAGTACTTC
cdr3_aa: CASSSGTGESNEQYF

d_call: TRBD2
j_call: TRBJ2-3
v_call: TRBV11-2
clone_size: once
cdr3_nt: TGTGCCAGCAGCTTCGGTCGACTAGCGACAGATACGCAGTATTTT
cdr3_aa: CASSFGRLATDTQYF

d_call: TRBD1
j_call: TRBJ1-5
v_call: TRBV9
clone_size: NA
cdr3_nt: TGTGCCAGCAGCGTTGGACAGGGCAATCAGCCCCAGCATTTT
cdr3_aa: CASSVGQGNQPQHF

d_call: TRBD2
j_call: TRBJ2-3
v_call: TRBV6-4
clone_size: few
cdr3_nt: TGTGCCAGCAGTGACGGGACTAGCGGGGGGGCCGATACGCAGTATTTT
cdr3_aa: CASSDGTSGGADTQYF

d_call: TRBD1
j_call: TRBJ1-5
v_call: TRBV30
clone_size: NA
cdr3_nt: TGTGCCTGGACCGAACAGGGGATCAATCAGCCCCAGCATTTT
cdr3_aa: CAWTEQGINQPQHF

d_call: TRBD2
j_call: TRBJ2-2
v_call: TRBV5-1
clone_size: NA
cdr3_nt: TGCGCCAGCAGCTGGGATGGACGGGGGGTCCGCGGGGAGCTGTTTTTT
cdr3_aa: CASSWDGRGVRGELFF

d_call: NA
j_call: TRBJ2-3
v_call: TRBV6-5
clone_size: NA
cdr3_nt: TGTGCCAGCAGTTATCTCGGCGGATACACAGATACGCAGTATTTT
cdr3_aa: CASSYLGGYTDTQYF

d_call: NA
j_call: TRBJ2-5
v_call: TRBV5-1
clone_size: NA
cdr3_nt: TGCGCCAGCAGCCCTGTATCCCAGGAGACCCAGTACTTC
cdr3_aa: CASSPVSQETQYF

d_call: NA
j_call: TRBJ1-2
v_call: TRBV11-1
clone_size: few
cdr3_nt: TGTGCCAGCAGCAAAACCGGGGAACCCTATGGCTACACCTTC
cdr3_aa: CASSKTGEPYGYTF

d_call: NA
j_call: TRBJ1-1
v_call: TRBV30
clone_size: NA
cdr3_nt: TGTGCCTGGAGTGTATGGGGAGGCGCTTTCTTT
cdr3_aa: CAWSVWGGAFF